The text below deals with one T cell receptor (beta chain). It lacks a known antigen. The sample holds no much larger clone one base away, and base qualities are not on file. The data derive from a study of blood T cell repertoires in COVID-19 (dated by TCRdb to 2019 to 2021). Context from the whole study: Collaborator samples came from the United States, Italy and Spain and covered acute and convalescent phases of COVID-19. Where HLA class I and class II types were available, the types were taken from metadata supplied by the sample provider, not from assay-based typing. Nearly every sample came with metadata listing a de-identified subject ID, COVID-19 status, age in years and sex. Deeply sampled blood TCRbeta repertoires from subjects exposed to, actively infected with, or recovered from COVID-19 were included in the dataset. The material from the prospective study consisted of cDNA or gDNA derived from T cells, B-cell-depleted T cells, or PBMCs. The repertoires were released in a freely available public database meant as a resource for research on the immune response to SARS-CoV-2. The samples were drawn from two sources: the first 160 participants of the ongoing ImmuneRACE study, and approximately 1,300 subjects contributed by 6 global collaborators. Study-wide conclusions, independent of this receptor: How much clinical and demographic metadata was included differed by source and by participant, and the metadata was provided uncurated.

Whole blood was collected in K2EDTA tubes by collaborating institutions according to the institutions' own protocols. For TCRbeta analysis, collaborators shipped samples in one of three forms: frozen whole blood, isolated PBMCs, or DNA extracted from either of those sample types. The germline V end is reduced by 2 bases and the J end by 4 bases; junction bases left unmatched: 4. The germline V gene (reference sequence) sets CDR1 to SGHNT and CDR2 to YYREEE. The cysteine opens and the phenylalanine closes a CDR3 of 14 amino acids. Just CDR3 DNA is preserved here, 42 bases in frame from base 1. The immunoSEQ Assay, a bias-controlled multiplex PCR, was used to amplify TCRbeta CDR3 regions from genomic DNA. From the authors' description of their analysis: Within the assay, amplification of reference gene primers was used to estimate how many nucleated cells each sample contained. To quantify the absolute abundance of each unique TCRbeta CDR3 rearrangement, sequence reads were collapsed and filtered. Productive Simpson clonality was computed per sample as the square root of Simpson's diversity index over productive rearrangements. TCRdb's version of the immuneACCESS table is confined to in-frame rearrangements and falls short of the full clone set. An unresolved V gene accounts for under half of the shortfall where checked; the remainder is of unknown origin. The V and J calls and clone size come from that table; D and trimming were worked out from the DNA. The sample table lists 150,000 to 200,000 clones, more than 60% of them with a count of one. 2.5% to 3% of the sample comes from the top ten.

Rearrangement joined TRBV5-4 to TRBJ1-2, and 8 bases in between align with TRBD1. The sample was peripheral blood. This TCR was recovered from a man in his sixties or seventies with acute or convalescent COVID-19. The CDR3 reads as follows: CASSFPGQGYGYTF. The DNA is TGTGCCAGCAGCTTTCCTGGACAGGGCTATGGCTACACCTTC.